This T cell receptor (beta chain) is drawn from a study of blood T cell repertoires in COVID-19. The CDR3 covers 14 residues. Germline V gene sequence: CDR1 MNHEY, CDR2 SVGAGI. The junction had 6 bases not matched to a gene; V was cut back by 5 bases and J by 3 bases. Original processing methods: Estimates of nucleated cell counts were drawn from the amplification of reference gene primers. The repertoire was sequenced with immunoSEQ multiplex PCR; TCRdb's copy has only in-frame clones and lacks some. The V and J calls and clone size were taken over from that table, and D and trimming were inferred from the DNA. The table lists hundreds of thousands of clones, over 75% of them singletons, with approximately 8.8% in the top ten.

This chain links TRBV6-5 with TRBJ1-2; TRBD1 matches 7 bases. The sequence was collected from a woman aged 35 to 49 who had recovered from COVID-19. Specimen: PBMCs or T cells enriched from blood (not recorded which). CDR3 in DNA: TGTGCCAGCAGTACGCCGGGACAGTACTATGGCTACACCTTC. It yields the protein CASSTPGQYYGYTF.